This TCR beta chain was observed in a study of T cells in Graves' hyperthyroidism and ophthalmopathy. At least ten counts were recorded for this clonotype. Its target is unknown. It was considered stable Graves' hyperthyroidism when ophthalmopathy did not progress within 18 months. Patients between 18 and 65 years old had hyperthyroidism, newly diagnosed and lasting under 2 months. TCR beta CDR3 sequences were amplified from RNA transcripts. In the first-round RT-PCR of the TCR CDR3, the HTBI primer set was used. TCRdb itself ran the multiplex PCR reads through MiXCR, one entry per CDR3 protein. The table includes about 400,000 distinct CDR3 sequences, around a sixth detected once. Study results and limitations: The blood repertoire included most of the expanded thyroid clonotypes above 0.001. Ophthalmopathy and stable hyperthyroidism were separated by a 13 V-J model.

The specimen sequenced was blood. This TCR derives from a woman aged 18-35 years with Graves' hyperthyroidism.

The CDR3 protein is CASSLFRAGHEQYF. The CDR3 region has the DNA TGTGCCAGCAGTTTATTCAGGGCTGGCCACGAGCAGTACTTC. The genes are TRBV27 and TRBJ2-7; the D gene is possibly TRBD1 (5 bases). Germline loops: CDR1 MNHEY, CDR2 SMNVEV (reference sequence). There are 14 residues in the CDR3. V was shortened by 1 base and J by 5 bases, with 12 bases between the two germline ends.